The 8 T cell receptor beta chains below all came from one sample that was sequenced in a study of cytomegalovirus exposure and HLA in healthy donors. PCR primers comprised 60 Vbeta and 13 Jbeta primers. Repertoires were generated with immunoSEQ multiplex PCR, while TCRdb's copy carries only in-frame clones and drops some. Its listing shows approximately 80,000 clones. Source material: PBMCs. These TCRs come from a woman aged 25 to 39 in good health and CMV-seronegative.

V is TRBV7-9 and J is TRBJ1-1, with D possibly being TRBD1 (5 bases). This CDR3 contains 14 residues. Looked up from germline, CDR1 is SEHNR and CDR2 is FQNEAQ (reference sequence). V lost 4 bases to trimming and J lost 4 bases, with 13 bases between them. CDR3 in amino acids: CASSYPQGSTEAFF. Written as DNA, the CDR3 is TGTGCCAGCAGCTATCCGCAGGGTTCCACTGAAGCTTTCTTT.

The V and J genes are TRBV6-1 and TRBJ2-5, with D perhaps TRBD2 (6 bases). The CDR3 is made up of 14 amino acids. The germline V gene encodes CDR1 MNHNS and CDR2 SASEGT. The V end lost 1 base, the J end lost 4 bases, and 10 bases lay between the germline ends. CDR3 DNA: TGTGCCAGCAGTGAAGGGGCCGGGGGAGAGACCCAGTACTTC. The encoded protein is CASSEGAGGETQYF.

The chain recombines TRBV7-2 with TRBJ1-2; D is undetermined. Germline-derived CDR1 and CDR2 are SGHTA and FQGNSA. V was trimmed by 2 bases and J by 8 bases, leaving 9 bases between them. This CDR3 is 12 amino acids long. CDR3 sequence reads: CASSLMTNGYTF. The CDR3 nucleotides are TGTGCCAGCAGCTTAATGACAAACGGCTACACCTTC.

The chain recombines TRBV9 with TRBJ2-3, with 13 bases that match TRBD2. V shed 2 bases, J shed 6 bases, and the junction held 3 bases outside the gene matches. Germline CDR1 reads SGDLS; CDR2 reads YYNGEE. This CDR3 region has 15 residues. CDR3 DNA sequence: TGTGCCAGCAGCGTTGGACTAGCGGGAGCGGATACGCAGTATTTT. Protein product: CASSVGLAGADTQYF. Supplemented by reference TRBV9 and TRBJ2-3, the full variable domain reads DSGVTQTPKHLITATGQRVTLRCSPRSGDLSVYWYQQSLDQGLQFLIQYYNGEERAKGNILERFSAQQFPDLHSELNLSSLELGDSALYFCASSVGLAGADTQYFGPGTRLTVL.

CDR3 loop: CASSPKRSGTGELFF. The DNA for the CDR3 is TGTGCCAGCTCACCAAAGCGTAGTGGCACCGGGGAGCTGTTTTTT. This chain connects TRBV18 to TRBJ2-2, with no clear D. Germline loops: CDR1 KGHSH, CDR2 LQKENI. The CDR3 extends over 15 amino acids. V lost 2 bases, J lost 4 bases, and 11 bases lay in between.

Comment on this clone: The sample carries other DNA sequences with the same CDR3. J is TRBJ1-2 and V is TRBV19; possible D gene TRBD1, 6 bases. CDR1 and CDR2 from the germline V gene are LNHDA and SQIVND (reference sequence). The CDR3 is 13 amino acids. V was cut by 4 bases and J by 2 bases, with 8 bases left in between. CDR3 bases: TGTGCCAGTAGTACTCAGGGGAACTATGGCTACACCTTC. Encoded protein: CASSTQGNYGYTF.

The rearrangement uses TRBV27 and TRBJ2-3; the match to TRBD2 covers 13 bases. The trim removed 5 bases at V and 4 bases at J, leaving 3 bases unmatched. The CDR3 is 15 amino acids. Germline assignment: CDR1 MNHEY and CDR2 SMNVEV (reference sequence). For the CDR3, the DNA is TGTGCCAGCAGTACTAGCGGGGGGGCCCCAGATACGCAGTATTTT. Amino acids: CASSTSGGAPDTQYF.

The V and J genes are TRBV27 and TRBJ2-3, with D unresolved. The CDR3 runs 16 residues. In germline, CDR1 is MNHEY, CDR2 SMNVEV (reference sequence). V shed 6 bases and J shed 0 bases, with 16 bases lying between them. The CDR3, as DNA: TGTGCCAGCAGCACCCTCAGCTACGGGAGCACAGATACGCAGTATTTT. Translation gives CASSTLSYGSTDTQYF.